A single sample is the source of the 8 T cell receptor beta chains below, sequenced in a study of T cells in Graves' hyperthyroidism and ophthalmopathy. Using RNA transcripts as the source, TCR beta CDR3 regions were amplified. During a first-round RT-PCR of the TCR CDR3, the HTBI primer set was used. A single record per CDR3 protein comes from TCRdb applying MiXCR to the multiplex PCR reads. The sample yields 350,000 or so distinct CDR3 sequences, under 25% seen once. Sequenced sample: blood. Source of these receptors: a woman aged 50 to 60 with Graves' hyperthyroidism.

The chain has TRBV3-1 and TRBJ2-3, with 7 bases identical to TRBD1. The V gene end was trimmed by 0 bases and the J gene end by 3 bases; junction bases not matched to a gene: 6. From germline, CDR1 is LGHDT and CDR2 YNNKEL (reference sequence). The CDR3 totals 16 residues. CDR3 amino acids: CASSQEKGAGTDTQYF. Written as DNA, the CDR3 is TGTGCCAGCAGCCAAGAGAAGGGGGCTGGGACAGATACGCAGTATTTT.

This clonotype showed up many times. The J gene is TRBJ2-7, the V gene TRBV20-1; D perhaps matches TRBD2 (5 bases). The CDR3 consists of 11 residues. Per germline, CDR1 DFQATT and CDR2 SNEGSKA (reference sequence). V lost 6 bases, J lost 3 bases, and 9 bases lay in between. The CDR3 nucleotides read TGCAGTGCCCGACTAAACTACGAGCAGTACTTC. Amino acids: CSARLNYEQYF.

At least ten counts were recorded for this clonotype. The chain is built from TRBV28 and TRBJ1-6, with D unclear. Germline-derived CDR1 and CDR2 are MDHEN and SYDVKM. The germline V and J ends were trimmed by 5 bases and 9 bases, with 17 bases remaining between them. The CDR3 is made up of 15 amino acids. In DNA form, the CDR3 reads TGTGCCAGCAGTCTCCAAGGAGGAGTAGGTTCACCCCTCCACTTT. Its protein product is CASSLQGGVGSPLHF.

This clonotype was found many times. The junction and the germline gene differ at one end; a read error may be behind it. V and J are TRBV5-1 and TRBJ2-6; the D gene is possibly TRBD1 (6 bases). CDR1 is SGHRS, CDR2 YFSETQ, per germline. This CDR3 is 15 amino acids long. The CDR3 loop is CASSLGGTGANVLTF. For the CDR3, the DNA is TGTGCCAGCAGCTTAGGGGGTACTGGGGCCAACGTCCTGACTTTC.

This sequence joins TRBV19 and TRBJ2-3; 8 bases map to TRBD2. In germline, CDR1 is LNHDA, CDR2 SQIVND (reference sequence). The CDR3 runs 19 residues. The V and J ends lost 3 bases and 5 bases, in that order; junction bases with no gene match: 19. The CDR3 coding sequence is TGTGCCAGTAGTATCTGGGGACTAGGTGGCAGCGGGAGTGGAGATACGCAGTATTTT. Its protein is CASSIWGLGGSGSGDTQYF.

This clonotype was seen at least ten times. The chain combines TRBV30 with TRBJ1-4, with D unclear. CDR1 is GTSNPN and CDR2 is SVGIG in the germline V gene (reference sequence). The CDR3 spans 16 residues. Trimming pared 5 bases from V and 0 bases from J, leaving 16 bases between. The CDR3 DNA reads TGTGCCTGGTATCACCCGGATTTTGCAACTAATGAAAAACTGTTTTTT. Protein: CAWYHPDFATNEKLFF.

This clonotype showed up many times. This chain connects TRBV7-3 to TRBJ2-3; D gene unclear. V lost 4 bases to trimming and J lost 6 bases, with 17 bases between them. CDR3 length equals 15 residues. Per the germline V gene, CDR1 is SGHTA and CDR2 is FQGTGA. The CDR3 reads CASSSNPQELDTQYF. The CDR3 nucleotides are TGTGCCAGCAGCTCAAATCCCCAGGAACTGGATACGCAGTATTTT.

This clonotype was observed many times. The CDR3 nucleotides are TGTGCCAGCAGTGGCGTGACACTTTCCTACGAGCAGTACTTC. Translating gives CASSGVTLSYEQYF. This chain joins TRBV2 and TRBJ2-7, with D unclear. The CDR3 spans 14 residues. The germline V gene encodes CDR1 SNHLY and CDR2 FYNNEI. V was trimmed by 4 bases and J by 1 base, leaving 11 bases between them.